This T cell receptor beta chain was identified in a study of T cell responses to AZD1222 COVID-19 vaccine. At the level of the study: Second doses at about 4 or about 12 weeks were pooled.

This clone occurred once. What it binds is unknown. Findings and limits, study-wide: Following two doses of AZD1222, Spike-specific TCR breadth and depth rose. Baseline seropositives among AZD1222 recipients totaled only five to seven. With dominance at 160-218 and 743-854, vaccine-associated CD4 TCRs spanned spike.

Only in-frame clones appear in the TCRdb table, and some are missing; sequencing was by immunoSEQ multiplex PCR. The sample has 100,000 to 120,000 clones, roughly 80% seen once. Germline CDR1 reads MRHNA; CDR2 reads SNTAGT. The V and J ends lost 6 bases and 6 bases respectively, with 14 bases between them. The CDR3 runs 14 residues. This chain joins TRBV6-4 and TRBJ2-2; D may be TRBD1 (6 bases). This clonotype originated in an adult in good health. The sample consisted of peripheral blood, taken on day 0 of AZD1222 vaccination. DNA of the CDR3: TGTGCCAGCAGGCCAGAACAGGGTTCCGGGGAGCTGTTTTTT. This translates into CASRPEQGSGELFF.